This T cell receptor beta chain was sequenced during a study of early stage breast cancer tumors. The table came from immunoSEQ multiplex PCR; TCRdb's copy has only in-frame clones and leaves some out. Of 5,000 to 5,500 clones listed, 65% to 80% are singletons. This sequence originates from a person in their 60s with breast cancer. The sequencing input was breast tumor tissue.

The CDR3 DNA follows: TGTGCCAGCAGCTTGGTGGGGGCGACAACAGATACGCAGTATTTT. Encoded protein: CASSLVGATTDTQYF. The genes are TRBV5-4 and TRBJ2-3, with a tentative D call TRBD1 (6 bases). Germline assignment: CDR1 SGHNT and CDR2 YYREEE (reference sequence). V lost 0 bases and J lost 3, with 11 bases in between. The CDR3 runs to 15 residues. Full variable domain (missing parts from reference TRBV5-4 and TRBJ2-3): ETGVTQSPTHLIKTRGQQVTLRCSSQSGHNTVSWYQQALGQGPQFIFQYYREEENGRGNFPPRFSGLQFPNYSSELNVNALELDDSALYLCASSLVGATTDTQYFGPGTRLTVL.